The 16 T cell receptor beta chains below come from one sample, sequenced in a study of cytomegalovirus exposure and HLA in healthy donors. Researchers ran the PCR with 60 Vbeta and 13 Jbeta primers. The table came from immunoSEQ multiplex PCR; TCRdb's copy has only in-frame clones and leaves some out. Altogether 150,000 to 200,000 clones are present, 55% to 65% being singletons, with the ten largest covering 2.5% to 3%. Sequenced: PBMCs. The origin of the receptors is a man in his forties or fifties in good health and CMV-seronegative.

This clone was observed a handful of times. This chain uses TRBV14 with TRBJ1-6, with D possibly TRBD1 on 5 matching bases. V lost 1 base to trimming and J lost 0 bases, with 16 bases between them. Per germline, CDR1 SGHDN and CDR2 FVKESK. The CDR3 runs to 19 residues. The DNA of the CDR3 is TGTGCCAGCAGCCAAGCCCTCGCTAGACAGAGCTCCTATAATTCACCCCTCCACTTT. It specifies CASSQALARQSSYNSPLHF.

A few counts support this clone. J is TRBJ2-7 and V is TRBV19; the D is unclear. Between the trimmed V and J ends, which lost 1 base and 5 bases, there was a span of 9 bases. The germline gives CDR1 LNHDA, CDR2 SQIVND (reference sequence). The CDR3 spans 13 residues. The CDR3 region is CASSIAAGHEQYF. The CDR3 nucleotides are TGTGCCAGTAGTATAGCAGCAGGCCACGAGCAGTACTTC.

This rearrangement joins TRBV7-6 to TRBJ2-5; 8 nucleotides align to TRBD1. J lost 4 bases, V lost 5 bases, and 6 bases had no gene match. Looked up from germline, CDR1 is SGHVS and CDR2 is FNYEAQ. The CDR3 extends over 14 amino acids. The CDR3, as DNA: TGTGCCAGCAGCCCCTTGACAGGGGTAGAGACCCAGTACTTC. Its translation is CASSPLTGVETQYF.

The V and J genes are TRBV5-4 and TRBJ2-7; D might be TRBD1 (5 bases). V lost 4 bases and J lost 0, with 8 bases in between. CDR1 and CDR2 from the germline V gene are SGHNT and YYREEE (reference sequence). The CDR3 is 13 residues long. As DNA, the CDR3 is TGTGCCAGCAGCGACAGAGGCTCCTACGAGCAGTACTTC. Protein product: CASSDRGSYEQYF.

The chain joins TRBV5-1 to TRBJ2-2, with 11 bases that match TRBD2. Per the germline V gene, CDR1 is SGHRS and CDR2 is YFSETQ. V was clipped by 4 bases and J by 4 bases; unmatched bases: 6. The length of the CDR3 is 16 residues. This CDR3 reads CASSLGLAGTTGELFF. The CDR3, as DNA: TGCGCCAGCAGCCTCGGACTAGCGGGTACCACCGGGGAGCTGTTTTTT.

The J gene is TRBJ1-5, the V gene TRBV28; a possible D gene is TRBD1 (6 bases). CDR3 length equals 15 residues. V shed 5 bases and J shed 1 base, with 12 bases lying between them. The germline gives CDR1 MDHEN, CDR2 SYDVKM. CDR3 coding DNA: TGTGCCAGCAGTCCCCCGAGGGGGAGCAATCAGCCCCAGCATTTT. Protein product: CASSPPRGSNQPQHF.

The chain combines TRBV4-1 with TRBJ2-7, with a weak D call TRBD2 (6 bases). The CDR3 length is 16 residues. The V and J ends lost 0 bases and 0 bases respectively, with 12 bases between them. Germline V gives CDR1 MGHRA, CDR2 YSYEKL. CDR3 nucleotides: TGCGCCAGCAGCCAAGAACCTAGGGACTTCTCCTACGAGCAGTACTTC. Protein product: CASSQEPRDFSYEQYF.

V gene TRBV11-3 combines with J gene TRBJ1-6, with TRBD1 matching over 8 bases. CDR1 is SGHNT and CDR2 is YENEEA in the germline V gene. The CDR3 is 14 residues long. Losses at the gene ends were 4 bases for V and 10 bases for J; bases not matched to a gene: 6. The CDR3 protein is CASSSGTGGSPLHF. In DNA form, the CDR3 reads TGTGCCAGCAGCTCTGGGACAGGAGGATCACCCCTCCACTTT. The whole variable domain, remainder taken from reference TRBV11-3 and TRBJ1-6, is EAGVVQSPRYKIIEKKQPVAFWCNPISGHNTLYWYLQNLGQGPELLIRYENEEAVDDSQLPKDRFSAERLKGVDSTLKIQPAELGDSAVYLCASSSGTGGSPLHFGNGTRLTVT.

CDR3 sequence (DNA): TGTGCCACCCGGTCTGAACGGGAGAACTACGAGCAGTACTTC. Its protein is CATRSERENYEQYF. The chain recombines TRBV10-3 with TRBJ2-7; D possibly corresponds to TRBD2 (6 bases). From germline, CDR1 is ENHRY and CDR2 SYGVKD. V shed 10 bases and J shed 3 bases, with 19 bases lying between them. This CDR3 is 14 amino acids long.

The chain combines TRBV7-9 with TRBJ1-2; D is unresolved. The length of the CDR3 is 14 residues. Germline CDR1 reads SEHNR; CDR2 reads FQNEAQ (reference sequence). V was cut by 2 bases and J by 2 bases, with 9 bases left in between. CDR3 in amino acids: CASSLRQENYGYTF. The CDR3 nucleotides read TGTGCCAGCAGCTTAAGGCAGGAAAACTATGGCTACACCTTC.

This clone was observed a handful of times. This chain links TRBV6-5 with TRBJ2-4; D unclear. The germline V and J ends were trimmed by 6 bases and 0 bases, with 9 bases remaining between them. In germline, CDR1 is MNHEY, CDR2 SVGAGI. This CDR3 is 14 amino acids long. The CDR3 bases are TGTGCCAGCAGAGAGCAACTAGCCAAAAACATTCAGTACTTC. Translating gives CASREQLAKNIQYF.

The chain couples TRBV5-4 to TRBJ2-7; D is perhaps TRBD2 (5 bases). The CDR3 contains 14 residues. Germline V gives CDR1 SGHNT, CDR2 YYREEE (reference sequence). Trimming left V 4 bases short and J 1 base short, with 12 bases between. CDR3 sequence: CASSATGMSYEQYF. As DNA, the CDR3 is TGTGCCAGCAGCGCGACCGGGATGTCCTACGAGCAGTACTTC.

This sequence joins TRBV19 and TRBJ2-5; D not resolved. Trimming took 5 bases from V and 5 from J, leaving 15 bases between them. Germline loops: CDR1 LNHDA, CDR2 SQIVND (reference sequence). The CDR3 runs 14 residues. The CDR3 is CASSPRHGMETQYF. CDR3 in DNA: TGTGCCAGTAGTCCTCGACACGGTATGGAGACCCAGTACTTC.

This chain uses TRBV13 with TRBJ2-3, with 16 bases that match TRBD2. This CDR3 is built from 20 residues. Germline CDR1 PRHDT, CDR2 FYEKMQ (reference sequence). After removal of 5 bases from V and 6 bases from J, the junction contained 17 bases not matched to a gene. CDR3 amino acids: CASSGPPGLAGGTIGDTQYF. DNA of the CDR3: TGTGCCAGCAGCGGACCGCCGGGACTAGCGGGGGGGACTATAGGGGATACGCAGTATTTT.

A word on this clone: The junction does not match germline at one end; this may be a read error. The genes are TRBV7-9 and TRBJ2-7; TRBD2 agrees at 13 bases. The CDR3 has 18 residues. Germline CDR1 is SEHNR and CDR2 is FQNEAQ (reference sequence). Here the CDR3 DNA reads TGTTCCAGCAGCTTATGGGTGGGTACTAGCGGGAGGGCCTACGAGCAGTACTTC. It is translated as CSSSLWVGTSGRAYEQYF.

The chain's CDR3 is CASSPIAGIRAETQYF. CDR3 DNA: TGTGCCAGCAGTCCAATAGCGGGGATACGGGCGGAGACCCAGTACTTC. The chain is built from TRBV27 and TRBJ2-5, with 8 bases lining up with TRBD2. The CDR3 is 16 residues long. V shed 5 bases, J shed 5 bases, and the junction held 13 bases outside the gene matches. Germline assignment: CDR1 MNHEY and CDR2 SMNVEV (reference sequence).